The 6 T cell receptor beta chains reported below all come from one sample, sequenced in a study of T-cell memory formation after mild COVID-19. TCRdb analysed the 5' RACE reads with MiXCR anew, one entry per CDR3 protein. The table includes around 200,000 distinct CDR3 sequences, around 30% detected once. Sequencing input: PBMCs or a T cell subset sorted from them (not recorded which). These receptors all come from an adult woman who had mild COVID-19 (a few samples of this study predate the infection). Cell type and time point are not known.

This clonotype was counted only a few times. This sequence joins TRBV29-1 and TRBJ2-3, with 9 positions matching TRBD1. The CDR3 totals 15 residues. V dropped 4 bases and J dropped 4; count of bases not matched to a gene: 9. Germline lookup yields CDR1 SQVTM and CDR2 ANQGSEA. The DNA of the CDR3 is TGCAGCGTTGTGTCGACAGGGGGTGGTGCAGATACGCAGTATTTT. It yields the protein CSVVSTGGGADTQYF.

V is TRBV20-1 and J is TRBJ1-6; 9 nucleotides agree with TRBD1. There are 14 residues in the CDR3. Germline V gene data show CDR1 as DFQATT and CDR2 as SNEGSKA (reference sequence). Germline trimming cut 6 bases from V and 4 bases from J; bases unmatched to any gene: 4. In nucleotides, the CDR3 is TGCAGTGCCAGGGACAGGGAATATAATTCACCCCTCCACTTT. It translates to CSARDREYNSPLHF.

The chain couples TRBV18 to TRBJ1-2; D not certain. There are 15 residues in the CDR3. The V gene's germline CDR1 is KGHSH and CDR2 LQKENI. Trimming pared 0 bases from V and 7 bases from J, leaving 15 bases between. The chain's CDR3 is CASSPPMTPRGGYTF. The CDR3 region has the DNA TGTGCCAGCTCACCACCGATGACCCCTCGGGGTGGCTACACCTTC.

This clonotype was counted a few times. V usage is TRBV12-3 or TRBV12-4 and J usage is TRBJ1-5, with D perhaps TRBD1 (6 bases). This CDR3 is built from 15 residues. Trimming removed 3 bases from V and 3 bases from J, with 12 bases in between. The DNA for the CDR3 is TGTGCCAGCAGTTTTGGGGGGCTCGACAATCAGCCCCAGCATTTT. Translation: CASSFGGLDNQPQHF.

This clonotype was observed a handful of times. The chain employs TRBV6-5 and TRBJ2-1; TRBD2 agrees at 11 bases. There are 17 residues in the CDR3. Trimming at V came to 2 bases and at J to 7 bases, leaving 10 bases not matched to a gene. Per the germline V gene, CDR1 is MNHEY and CDR2 is SVGAGI. The CDR3 coding sequence is TGTGCCAGCAGTTACGGAGGGCTAGCGGGAGGTTGGAATGAGCAGTTCTTC. Translation gives CASSYGGLAGGWNEQFF.

The rearrangement joins TRBV15 to TRBJ2-2; D gene unclear. Germline lookup yields CDR1 LNHNV and CDR2 YYDKDF (reference sequence). V dropped 3 bases and J dropped 4 bases, with 9 bases sitting between them. The CDR3 consists of 14 residues. This chain's CDR3 is CATSSRPATGELFF. The DNA for the CDR3 is TGTGCCACCAGCAGTCGACCGGCCACCGGGGAGCTGTTTTTT.